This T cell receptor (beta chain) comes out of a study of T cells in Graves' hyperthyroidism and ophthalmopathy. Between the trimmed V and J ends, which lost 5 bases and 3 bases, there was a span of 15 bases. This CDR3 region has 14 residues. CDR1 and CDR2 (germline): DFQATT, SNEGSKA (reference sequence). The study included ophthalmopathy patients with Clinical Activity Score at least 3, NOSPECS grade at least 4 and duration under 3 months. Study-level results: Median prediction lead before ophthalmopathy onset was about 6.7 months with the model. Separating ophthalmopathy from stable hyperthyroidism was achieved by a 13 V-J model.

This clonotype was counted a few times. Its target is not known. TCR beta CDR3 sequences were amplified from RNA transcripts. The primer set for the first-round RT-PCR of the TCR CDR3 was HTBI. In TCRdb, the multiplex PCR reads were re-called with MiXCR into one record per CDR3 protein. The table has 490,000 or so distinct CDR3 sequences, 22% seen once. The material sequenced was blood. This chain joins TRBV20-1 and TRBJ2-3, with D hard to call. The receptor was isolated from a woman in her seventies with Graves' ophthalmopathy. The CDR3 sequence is CSALWIDSTDTQYF. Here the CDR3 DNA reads TGCAGTGCTCTATGGATCGATTCGACAGATACGCAGTATTTT.